These 14 T cell receptor beta chains originate from one sample sequenced in a study of T cell repertoires in cytomegalovirus infection. TCRdb called the reads again in MiXCR, with one record for every CDR3 protein. The sample holds 900,000 to 950,000 distinct CDR3 sequences, less than 40% seen once. These receptors' targets are unknown. The source material was cultured CD8+ T cells from PBMCs, sampled from culture after CMV antigen stimulation. All receptors come from a human donor in good health (CMV status not recorded). Some clones in this sample may be carry-over from other donors' samples.

In the case of this clonotype: This may arise from a read error, as a much more abundant clone is one base away. This chain joins TRBV6-4 and TRBJ2-2; a possible D gene is TRBD1 (6 bases). Germline-derived CDR1 and CDR2 are MRHNA and SNTAGT. This CDR3 contains 13 residues. In nucleotides, the CDR3 is TGTGCCAGCAGTGAGGGGGACACCGGGGAGCCGTTTTTT. Amino acids: CASSEGDTGEPFF.

The gene calls are TRBV6-5 and TRBJ2-7; a weak D match, TRBD1 (6 bases). The CDR3 is 14 amino acids. In germline, CDR1 is MNHEY, CDR2 SVGAGI. V gave up 5 bases and J gave up 0 bases, with 11 bases separating them. The CDR3 DNA reads TGTGCCAGCAGTGTGGGACATACCTCCTACGAGCAGTACTTC. Translated, it gives CASSVGHTSYEQYF.

The gene calls are TRBV27 and TRBJ2-5; D remains unclear. The V gene lost 3 bases and the J gene lost 7 bases, with 6 bases spanning the gap. The CDR3 is 11 amino acids. Per germline, CDR1 MNHEY and CDR2 SMNVEV (reference sequence). The CDR3 DNA reads TGTGCCAGCAGTTTTGACGGGACCCAGTACTTC. It encodes CASSFDGTQYF.

This clonotype has ten or more counts. The gene calls are TRBV7-2 and TRBJ1-2, with D perhaps matching TRBD1 (5 bases). V was cut by 4 bases and J by 9 bases, with 18 bases left in between. Germline-derived CDR1 and CDR2 are SGHTA and FQGNSA. This CDR3 is built from 14 residues. For the CDR3, the DNA is TGTGCCAGCAGCTCCCTTTGGGGAGGGGATCGCTACACCTTC. It encodes CASSSLWGGDRYTF. Looking up the rest from reference TRBV7-2 and TRBJ1-2 gives the full variable domain: GAGVSQSPSNKVTEKGKDVELRCDPISGHTALYWYRQSLGQGLEFLIYFQGNSAPDKSGLPSDRFSAERTGGSVSTLTIQRTQQEDSAVYLCASSSLWGGDRYTFGSGTRLTVV.

The CDR3 bases are TGTGCCAGCAGTACTCGGACAGGTCCCAATCAGCCCCAGCATTTT. This sequence encodes CASSTRTGPNQPQHF. The chain couples TRBV28 to TRBJ1-5; TRBD1 aligns across 7 bases. The CDR3 runs to 15 residues. With V trimmed by 5 bases and J by 3 bases, 7 bases remained unmatched. CDR1 is MDHEN and CDR2 is SYDVKM in the germline V gene.

This clonotype showed up just a few times. The chain combines TRBV6-5 with TRBJ2-2; 7 bases map to TRBD1. Germline V gene sequence: CDR1 MNHEY, CDR2 SVGAGI. The CDR3 contains 14 residues. The J segment lost 5 bases and the V segment lost 2 bases, leaving 2 bases of the junction unmatched. The CDR3 protein is CASSYRGRTGELFF. The DNA for the CDR3 is TGTGCCAGCAGTTACAGGGGGCGAACCGGGGAGCTGTTTTTT.

The gene calls are TRBV6-5 and TRBJ2-5; 9 bases are shared with TRBD1. The germline V gene has CDR1 MNHEY and CDR2 SVGAGI. This CDR3 is 15 amino acids long. The V segment lost 5 bases and the J segment 5 bases; nucleotides outside the gene matches: 9. CDR3 region: CASSLQGAGFETQYF. The CDR3 nucleotides read TGTGCCAGCAGTCTACAGGGGGCTGGGTTTGAGACCCAGTACTTC.

This clonotype was seen only a few times. The rearrangement uses TRBV27 and TRBJ2-1; perhaps D is TRBD1 or TRBD2 (5 bases each). V shed 0 bases and J shed 9 bases, with 12 bases lying between them. Germline values: CDR1 MNHEY, CDR2 SMNVEV (reference sequence). The CDR3 totals 14 residues. The CDR3 DNA follows: TGTGCCAGCAGTTTATCAGGACTCGGGACTGAGCAGTTCTTC. Protein: CASSLSGLGTEQFF.

The DNA for the CDR3 is TGCAGTGCTTTCTTGGCCACCCTCCAAGAGACCCAGTACTTC. Its translation: CSAFLATLQETQYF. V gene TRBV20-1 combines with J gene TRBJ2-5, with D hard to call. This CDR3 has 14 amino acids. V shed 5 bases and J shed 1 base, with 14 bases lying between them. In germline, CDR1 is DFQATT, CDR2 SNEGSKA (reference sequence).

This rearrangement joins TRBV10-2 to TRBJ1-6; 8 nucleotides line up with TRBD1. V lost 6 bases to trimming and J lost 10 bases; unmatched junction nucleotides: 17. There are 17 residues in the CDR3. Germline V lookup: CDR1 WSHSY, CDR2 SAAADI. The CDR3 reads CASSDPSDRGVYSPLHF. Here the CDR3 DNA reads TGCGCCAGCAGCGACCCTTCCGACAGGGGTGTGTACTCACCCCTCCACTTT.

The chain combines TRBV4-1 with TRBJ2-1; weak D call: TRBD2 (5 bases). This CDR3 is built from 13 residues. Trimming left V 1 base short and J 7 bases short, with 8 bases between. CDR1 is MGHRA and CDR2 is YSYEKL in the germline V gene. In DNA form, the CDR3 reads TGCGCCAGCAGCCAAGTTAGAGGGAATGAGCAGTTCTTC. Translation: CASSQVRGNEQFF.

This clonotype has more than one count but fewer than ten. The J gene is TRBJ2-1, the V gene TRBV4-3, with D maybe TRBD2 (5 bases). The length of the CDR3 is 16 residues. Trimming removed 1 base at V and 7 bases at J, with 17 bases between. Germline V lookup: CDR1 LGHNA, CDR2 YSLEER. The CDR3 DNA is TGCGCCAGCAGCCAAGGAGGGCGATCCCCGGAAAATGAGCAGTTCTTC. Its translation is CASSQGGRSPENEQFF.

This clonotype has a handful of counts. At one boundary the junction diverges from the germline segment, which might be a read error. The chain recombines TRBV3-1 with TRBJ1-1; no firm D call. CDR3 length: 14 amino acids. CDR1 LGHDT and CDR2 YNNKEL come from the germline V gene (reference sequence). In DNA form, the CDR3 reads TGTGCCAGCAGCCATGGTGGGGTGAACTCTGAAGCTTTCTTT. Translated, it gives CASSHGGVNSEAFF.

This clonotype has a handful of counts. The V and J genes are TRBV7-6 and TRBJ1-2, with 7 bases fitting TRBD1. V lost 1 base, J lost 0 bases, and 8 bases stayed unmatched. This CDR3 is built from 17 residues. Germline values: CDR1 SGHVS, CDR2 FNYEAQ. CDR3 in DNA: TGTGCCAGCAGCTTAGAAACAGGGGATGGAGCTAACTATGGCTACACCTTC. Amino acids: CASSLETGDGANYGYTF.